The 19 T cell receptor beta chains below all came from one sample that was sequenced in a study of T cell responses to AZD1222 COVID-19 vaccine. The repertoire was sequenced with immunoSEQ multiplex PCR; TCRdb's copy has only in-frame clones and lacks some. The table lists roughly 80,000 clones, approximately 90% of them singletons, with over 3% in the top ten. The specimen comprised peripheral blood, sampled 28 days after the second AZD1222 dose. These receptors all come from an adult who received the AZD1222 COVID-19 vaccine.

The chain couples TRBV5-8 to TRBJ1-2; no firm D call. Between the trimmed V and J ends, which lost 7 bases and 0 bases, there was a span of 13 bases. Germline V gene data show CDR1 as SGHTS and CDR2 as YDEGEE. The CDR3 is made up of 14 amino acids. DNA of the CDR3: TGTGCCAGCGGGGTGAGGGAGACTAACTATGGCTACACCTTC. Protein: CASGVRETNYGYTF.

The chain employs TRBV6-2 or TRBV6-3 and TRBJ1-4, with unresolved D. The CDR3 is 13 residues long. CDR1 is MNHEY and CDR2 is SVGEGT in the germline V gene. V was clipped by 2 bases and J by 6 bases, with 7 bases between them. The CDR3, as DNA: TGTGCCAGCAGTTACGGACTTGATGAAAAACTGTTTTTT. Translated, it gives CASSYGLDEKLFF.

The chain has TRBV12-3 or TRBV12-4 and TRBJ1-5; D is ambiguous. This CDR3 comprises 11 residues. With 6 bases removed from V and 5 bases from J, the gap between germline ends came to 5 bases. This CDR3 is CASSRDQPQHF. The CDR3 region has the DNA TGTGCCAGCAGCCGAGATCAGCCCCAGCATTTT.

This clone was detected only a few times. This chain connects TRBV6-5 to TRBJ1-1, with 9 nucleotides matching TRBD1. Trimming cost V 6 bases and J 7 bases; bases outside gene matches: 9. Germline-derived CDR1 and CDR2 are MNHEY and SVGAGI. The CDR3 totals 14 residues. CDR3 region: CASRTGGSWSEAFF. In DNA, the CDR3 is TGTGCCAGCAGGACAGGGGGAAGTTGGAGTGAAGCTTTCTTT.

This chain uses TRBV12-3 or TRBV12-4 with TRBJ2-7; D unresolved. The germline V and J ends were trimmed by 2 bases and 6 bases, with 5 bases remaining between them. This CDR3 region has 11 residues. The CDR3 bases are TGTGCCAGCAGTTTATTAGGCGAGCAGTACTTC. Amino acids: CASSLLGEQYF.

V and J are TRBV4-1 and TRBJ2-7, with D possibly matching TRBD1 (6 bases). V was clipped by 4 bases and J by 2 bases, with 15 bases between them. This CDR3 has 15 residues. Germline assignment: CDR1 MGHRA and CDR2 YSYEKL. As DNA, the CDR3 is TGCGCCAGCAGCCTCCAGGACAGCCTCGCCTACGAGCAGTACTTC. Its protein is CASSLQDSLAYEQYF.

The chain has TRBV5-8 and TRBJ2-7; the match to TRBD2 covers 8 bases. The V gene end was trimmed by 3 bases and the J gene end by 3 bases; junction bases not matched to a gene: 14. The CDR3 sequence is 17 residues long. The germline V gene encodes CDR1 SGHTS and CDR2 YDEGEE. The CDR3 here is CASSSRDTWTSSYEQYF. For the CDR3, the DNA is TGTGCCAGCAGCTCCCGGGACACATGGACTAGCAGCTACGAGCAGTACTTC.

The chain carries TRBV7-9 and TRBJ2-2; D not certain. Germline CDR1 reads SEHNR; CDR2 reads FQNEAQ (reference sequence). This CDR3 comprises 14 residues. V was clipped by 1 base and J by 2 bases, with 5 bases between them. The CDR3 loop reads CASSLDTNTGELFF. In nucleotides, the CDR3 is TGTGCCAGCAGCTTAGATACCAACACCGGGGAGCTGTTTTTT.

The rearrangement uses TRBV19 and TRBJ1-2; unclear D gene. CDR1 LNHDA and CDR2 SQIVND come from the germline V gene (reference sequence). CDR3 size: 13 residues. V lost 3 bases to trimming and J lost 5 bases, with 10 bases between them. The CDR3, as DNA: TGTGCCAGTAGTATTCCAGGCCCATATGGCTACACCTTC. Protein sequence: CASSIPGPYGYTF.

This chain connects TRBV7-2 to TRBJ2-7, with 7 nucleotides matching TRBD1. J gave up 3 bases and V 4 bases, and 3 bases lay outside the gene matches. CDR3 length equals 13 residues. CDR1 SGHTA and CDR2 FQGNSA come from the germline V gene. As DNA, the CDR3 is TGTGCCAGCAGCTCGGACAGGAGCTACGAGCAGTACTTC. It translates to CASSSDRSYEQYF.

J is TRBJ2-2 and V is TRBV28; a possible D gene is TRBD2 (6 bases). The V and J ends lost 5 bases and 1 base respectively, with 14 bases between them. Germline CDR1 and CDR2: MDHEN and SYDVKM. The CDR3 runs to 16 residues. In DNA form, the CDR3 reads TGTGCCAGCAGTCCCCCGGGACTGCAGAACACCGGGGAGCTGTTTTTT. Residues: CASSPPGLQNTGELFF.

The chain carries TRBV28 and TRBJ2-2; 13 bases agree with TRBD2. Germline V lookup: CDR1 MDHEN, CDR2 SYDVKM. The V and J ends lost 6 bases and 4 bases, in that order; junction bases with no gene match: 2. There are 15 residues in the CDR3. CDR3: CASRLAGGLTGELFF. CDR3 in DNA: TGTGCCAGCAGACTAGCGGGGGGGCTCACCGGGGAGCTGTTTTTT.

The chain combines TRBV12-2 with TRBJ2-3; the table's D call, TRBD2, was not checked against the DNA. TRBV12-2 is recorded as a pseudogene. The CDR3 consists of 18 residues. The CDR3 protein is CASRLRLAGLFSTDTQYF. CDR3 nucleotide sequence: TGTGCAAGTCGCTTACGGCTAGCGGGACTCTTTTCCACAGATACGCAGTATTTT.

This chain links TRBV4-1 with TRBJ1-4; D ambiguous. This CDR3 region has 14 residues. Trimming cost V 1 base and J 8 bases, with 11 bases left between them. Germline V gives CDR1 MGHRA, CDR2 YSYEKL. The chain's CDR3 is CASSQVNFREKLFF. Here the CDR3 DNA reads TGCGCCAGCAGCCAAGTAAACTTCCGGGAAAAACTGTTTTTT.

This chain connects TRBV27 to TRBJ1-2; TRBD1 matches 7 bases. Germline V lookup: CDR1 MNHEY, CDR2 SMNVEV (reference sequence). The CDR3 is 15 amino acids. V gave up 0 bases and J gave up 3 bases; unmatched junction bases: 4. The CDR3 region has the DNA TGTGCCAGCAGTTTATCGGCCAGGGGGGACTATGGCTACACCTTC. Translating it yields CASSLSARGDYGYTF.

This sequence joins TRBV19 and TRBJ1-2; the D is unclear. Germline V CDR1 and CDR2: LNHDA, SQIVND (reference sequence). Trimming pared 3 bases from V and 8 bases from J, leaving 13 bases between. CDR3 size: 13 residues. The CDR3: CASSMMARNGYTF. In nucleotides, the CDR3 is TGTGCCAGTAGTATGATGGCCAGAAACGGCTACACCTTC. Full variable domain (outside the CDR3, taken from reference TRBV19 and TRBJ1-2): DGGITQSPKYLFRKEGQNVTLSCEQNLNHDAMYWYRQDPGQGLRLIYYSQIVNDFQKGDIAEGYSVSREKKESFPLTVTSAQKNPTAFYLCASSMMARNGYTFGSGTRLTVV.

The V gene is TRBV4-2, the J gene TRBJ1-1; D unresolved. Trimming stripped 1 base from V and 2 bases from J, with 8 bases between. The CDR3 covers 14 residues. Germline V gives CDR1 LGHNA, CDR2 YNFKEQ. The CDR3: CASSQATRNTEAFF. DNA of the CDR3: TGTGCCAGCAGCCAAGCGACACGTAACACTGAAGCTTTCTTT.

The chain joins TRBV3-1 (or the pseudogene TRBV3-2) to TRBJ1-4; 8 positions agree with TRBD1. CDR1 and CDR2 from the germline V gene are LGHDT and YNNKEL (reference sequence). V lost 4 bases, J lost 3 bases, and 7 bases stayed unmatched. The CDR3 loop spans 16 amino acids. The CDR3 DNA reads TGTGCCAGCAGCCGCCCCAGGGGGCTCGCTAATGAAAAACTGTTTTTT. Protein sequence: CASSRPRGLANEKLFF.

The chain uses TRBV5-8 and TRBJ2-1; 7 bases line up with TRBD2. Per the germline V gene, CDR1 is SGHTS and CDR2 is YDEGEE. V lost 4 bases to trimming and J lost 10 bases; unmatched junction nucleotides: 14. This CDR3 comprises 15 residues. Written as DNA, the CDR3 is TGTGCCAGCAGCCCCGGGACTAATGCCTTGAGGGAGCAGTTCTTC. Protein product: CASSPGTNALREQFF.